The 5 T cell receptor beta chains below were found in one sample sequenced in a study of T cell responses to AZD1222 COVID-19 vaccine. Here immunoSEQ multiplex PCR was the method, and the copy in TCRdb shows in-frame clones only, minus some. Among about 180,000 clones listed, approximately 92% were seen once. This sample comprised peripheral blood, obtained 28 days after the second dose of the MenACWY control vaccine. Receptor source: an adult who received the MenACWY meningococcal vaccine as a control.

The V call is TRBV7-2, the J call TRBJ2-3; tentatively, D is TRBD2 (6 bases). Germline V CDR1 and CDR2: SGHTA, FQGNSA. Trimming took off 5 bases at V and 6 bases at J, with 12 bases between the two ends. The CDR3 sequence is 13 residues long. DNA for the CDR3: TGTGCCAGCAGCAGAGCGGCGGGGGATACGCAGTATTTT. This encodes CASSRAAGDTQYF.

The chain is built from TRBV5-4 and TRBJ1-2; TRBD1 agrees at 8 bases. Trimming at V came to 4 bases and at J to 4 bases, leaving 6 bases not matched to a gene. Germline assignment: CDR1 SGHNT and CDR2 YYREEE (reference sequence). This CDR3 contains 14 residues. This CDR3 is CASSISGGGYGYTF. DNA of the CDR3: TGTGCCAGCAGCATTTCAGGGGGCGGCTATGGCTACACCTTC.

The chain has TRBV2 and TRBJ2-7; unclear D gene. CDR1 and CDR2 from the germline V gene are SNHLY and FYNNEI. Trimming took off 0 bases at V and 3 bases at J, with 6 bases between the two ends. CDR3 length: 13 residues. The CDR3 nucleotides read TGTGCCAGCAGTGAAGCCCCCCTCTACGAGCAGTACTTC. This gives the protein CASSEAPLYEQYF.

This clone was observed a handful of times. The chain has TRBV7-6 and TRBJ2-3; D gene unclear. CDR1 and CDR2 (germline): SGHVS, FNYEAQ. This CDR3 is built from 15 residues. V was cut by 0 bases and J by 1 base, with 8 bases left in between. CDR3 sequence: CASSLAVVRTDTQYF. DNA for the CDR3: TGTGCCAGCAGCTTAGCGGTCGTACGCACAGATACGCAGTATTTT.

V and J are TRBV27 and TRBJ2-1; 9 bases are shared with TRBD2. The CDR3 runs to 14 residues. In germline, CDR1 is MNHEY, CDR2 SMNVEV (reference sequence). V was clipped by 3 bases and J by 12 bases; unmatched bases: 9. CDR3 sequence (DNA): TGTGCCAGCAGTTTTGGGCTAGCGGGGAATCTGCAGTTCTTC. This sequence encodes CASSFGLAGNLQFF.